This T cell receptor beta chain was recovered during a study of radiotherapy plus CTLA-4 blockade in lung cancer. Whole-study results and caveats: There was expansion of tumor-derived TCR clones in blood after radiotherapy plus ipilimumab.

Participants had chemo-refractory metastatic non-small-cell lung cancer and were treated with focal radiation plus ipilimumab CTLA-4 blockade. Concerning this clone: Its specificity is unknown.

Repertoires were generated with immunoSEQ multiplex PCR, while TCRdb's copy carries only in-frame clones and drops some. The repertoire holds over 100,000 clones, 70% to 85% seen once, with 2.5% to 3.5% in the top ten. Trimming removed 4 bases at V and 0 bases at J, with 13 bases between. The CDR3 is made up of 17 amino acids. Germline lookup yields CDR1 LGHNA and CDR2 YSLEER. The receptor was isolated from a human donor with non-small cell lung cancer that progressed on radiotherapy plus ipilimumab. Some clones in this sample may be carry-over from other donors' samples. V gene TRBV4-3 combines with J gene TRBJ2-6; D not resolved. The sequencing here drew on peripheral blood, taken from a patient treated with radiotherapy plus ipilimumab. DNA of the CDR3: TGCGCCAGCAGCCCTCCCTTTGGGGACTCTGGGGCCAACGTCCTGACTTTC. Translated: CASSPPFGDSGANVLTF.